The text below deals with one T cell receptor (beta chain). The data originate from a study of T-cell reconstitution after alpha-beta-depleted transplantation in children. Trimming took off 6 bases at V and 2 bases at J, with 14 bases between the two ends. The germline V gene encodes CDR1 MNHNS and CDR2 SASEGT. The CDR3 loop spans 14 amino acids. This sample's TCRbeta library carried unique molecular identifier barcodes. TCRdb recomputed calls from the PCR reads with MiXCR, one row per CDR3 protein. The sample has hundreds of thousands of distinct CDR3 sequences, 16% seen once; the top ten hold under 1.2%.

This sequence was found in a human donor who donated a stem cell graft to a child with acute myeloid leukemia. The V call is TRBV6-1, the J call TRBJ2-7; D possibly corresponds to TRBD1 (5 bases). Specimen: PBMCs from the stem cell graft donor, collected from the stem cell graft. The CDR3 reads CASRMAPGPYEQYF. As DNA, the CDR3 is TGTGCCAGCAGGATGGCTCCAGGGCCCTACGAGCAGTACTTC.